This entry concerns a single TCR beta chain. Its specificity is unknown. The data were produced by immunoSEQ multiplex PCR, yet TCRdb's version contains in-frame clones alone and is incomplete. This sample carries 100,000 to 140,000 clones, roughly 90% of them seen once, and the ten largest clones take 5.5% to 8.5%. The entry originates in a study of T cell responses to AZD1222 COVID-19 vaccine. On the study more broadly: Pooling was applied to second doses at about 4 or about 12 weeks.

Study-wide results and limits: Repertoire samples came only from after the peak T cell response.

This CDR3 contains 16 residues. Germline V CDR1 and CDR2: SGHTA, FQGTGA. V was trimmed by 5 bases and J by 5 bases, leaving 19 bases between them. The specimen comprised peripheral blood, sampled on day 0 of AZD1222 vaccination. The sequence was obtained from an adult in good health. The V gene is TRBV7-3, the J gene TRBJ2-1, with D tentatively TRBD2 (5 bases). In DNA form, the CDR3 reads TGTGCCAGCAGCCAACTTGCGCGGGCTTCGAACAATGAGCAGTTCTTC. Translated: CASSQLARASNNEQFF.